This is a list of T cell receptor beta chains from one sample in a study of T cells in Graves' hyperthyroidism and ophthalmopathy. One entry per CDR3 protein, called by TCRdb with MiXCR from the multiplex PCR reads. The sample includes roughly 800,000 distinct CDR3 sequences, roughly 40% of them seen just once. Sequencing input: blood. These receptors were taken from a man aged 18 to 35 with Graves' hyperthyroidism. Each CDR3 is given with its conserved first and last residue. Each record gives: D gene, V gene, J gene, clone size, CDR3 DNA, CDR3 protein. A D gene is named only where the DNA matches it firmly. The listing skips clone size in some rows; elsewhere it reads once, few, many or a size class.

TRBD2	TRBV25-1	TRBJ2-3	.	TGTGCCAGCACCATCCTAGCGGATAAAGATACGCAGTATTTT	CASTILADKDTQYF
TRBD2	TRBV24-1	TRBJ2-7	few	TGTGCCAGCAGTTTCGAAGCGGGAGCTTCCCACGAGCAGTACTTC	CASSFEAGASHEQYF
TRBD1	TRBV5-8	TRBJ1-5	.	TGTGCCAGCAGTTATGGGACAGGTTCTAGCAATCAGCCCCAGCATTTT	CASSYGTGSSNQPQHF
.	TRBV29-1	TRBJ1-1	.	TGCAGCGTTGCAACTTCTGGAAACACTGAAGCTTTCTTT	CSVATSGNTEAFF
.	TRBV5-1	TRBJ1-4	few	TGCGCCAGCAGCCCCTCGAGGGGGGGAGCAACTAATGAAAAACTGTTTTTT	CASSPSRGGATNEKLFF
.	TRBV5-1	TRBJ1-1	.	TGCGCCAGCAGCTTGGAGCCGGGGTGGACTGAAGCTTTCTTT	CASSLEPGWTEAFF
TRBD1	TRBV6-6	TRBJ1-6	few	TGTGCCAGCAGTTGGGACAGGGGGGAAGTGGAGTATAATTCACCCCTCCACTTT	CASSWDRGEVEYNSPLHF
.	TRBV3-1	TRBJ2-7	.	TGTGCCAGCAGCCAAGACTACGATTCCTCCTACGAGCAGTACTTC	CASSQDYDSSYEQYF
.	TRBV10-3	TRBJ2-7	.	TGTGCCAGCGATGGGACGGTGGGGTTTTACGAGCAGTACTTC	CASDGTVGFYEQYF
.	TRBV2	TRBJ2-6	many	TGTGCCAGCAGTGATCACAGGCTCTCTGGGGCCAACGTCCTGACTTTC	CASSDHRLSGANVLTF
TRBD1	TRBV19	TRBJ1-2	many	TGTGCCAGTAGTCTTGGACAGGGGAATAACTATGGCTACACCTTC	CASSLGQGNNYGYTF
TRBD1	TRBV7-9	TRBJ1-4	.	TGTGCCAGCAGCTTAGGAGGGGGCTTTGAAAAACTGTTTTTT	CASSLGGGFEKLFF
TRBD2	TRBV7-9	TRBJ2-6	.	TGTGCCAGCAGCCAAGGACTCCTTAGGCGGGAGAGCTCTGGGGCCAACGTCCTGACTTTC	CASSQGLLRRESSGANVLTF
TRBD1	TRBV4-1	TRBJ1-1	.	TGCGCCAGCAGCCTAATGGGACAGGTAAACACTGAAGCTTTCTTT	CASSLMGQVNTEAFF
TRBD1	TRBV2	TRBJ2-5	few	TGTGCCAGCAGTGAACGCCAGAGACAGGGGAAAGAGACCCAGTACTTC	CASSERQRQGKETQYF
TRBD2	TRBV2	TRBJ2-7	few	TGTGCCAGCAGTGATCGACTAGCGGGGGTTGAGCAGTACTTC	CASSDRLAGVEQYF
.	TRBV5-1	TRBJ2-7	.	TGCGCCAGCAGCACGGCCCCCGACTCCATCTACGAGCAGTACTTC	CASSTAPDSIYEQYF
.	TRBV9	TRBJ2-7	.	TGTGCCAGCAGATCCGGACAGTACGAGCAGTACTTC	CASRSGQYEQYF
TRBD2	TRBV19	TRBJ2-7	.	TGTGCCAGTAGTGGGGCTAGCGGGGGTTACGAGCAGTACTTC	CASSGASGGYEQYF
TRBD1	TRBV19	TRBJ2-5	.	TGTGCCAGTAGTATTTCTGGACAGGGGAGGACCCAGTACTTC	CASSISGQGRTQYF
.	TRBV9	TRBJ1-3	many	TGTGCCAGCAGCGTCCAAATTGGTGACAACACCATATATTTT	CASSVQIGDNTIYF
TRBD2	TRBV19	TRBJ2-5	.	TGTGCCAGTAGCCCCACAGCGGGAGTTCAGGAGACCCAGTACTTC	CASSPTAGVQETQYF
.	TRBV24-1	TRBJ1-1	once	TGTGCCACCAGTGATTTGCGGCTAGGGGACACTGAAGCTTTCTTT	CATSDLRLGDTEAFF
.	TRBV7-9	TRBJ2-7	few	TGTGCCAGCAGCCCTGCTGATGGGACATTGGGCGAGCAGTACTTC	CASSPADGTLGEQYF
.	TRBV5-6	TRBJ2-5	.	TGTGCCAGCAGCTTGGCGCCGAGCCAAGAGACCCAGTACTTC	CASSLAPSQETQYF
.	TRBV12-3/TRBV12-4	TRBJ1-2	.	TGTGCCAGCAGTTCACATCGGGATGGCTACACCTTC	CASSSHRDGYTF
.	TRBV6-1	TRBJ1-5	few	TGTGCCAGCAGTGAAAACGGGGTGGGTCAGCCCCAGCATTTT	CASSENGVGQPQHF
.	TRBV19	TRBJ2-5	few	TGTGCCAGTAGTATCCAGGGACCCGGAGGAGAGACCCAGTACTTC	CASSIQGPGGETQYF
TRBD1	TRBV10-3	TRBJ1-1	many	TGTGCCATCACTCAAACAGGGGGCACTGAAGCTTTCTTT	CAITQTGGTEAFF
.	TRBV20-1	TRBJ2-5	.	TGCAGTGCGCGTCGGGGGACCCAAGAGACCCAGTACTTC	CSARRGTQETQYF
.	TRBV2	TRBJ2-5	many	TGTGCCGCGGCGCCAGGGACCCTACAAGAGACCCAGTACTTC	CAAAPGTLQETQYF
.	TRBV5-4	TRBJ2-2	.	TGTGCCAGCAGCTTGCGTGCGGGGGCTCAGAGCGGGGAGCTGTTTTTT	CASSLRAGAQSGELFF
.	TRBV19	TRBJ1-1	few	TGTGCCAGTAGTCCTAGGGACCTCTACACTGAAGCTTTCTTT	CASSPRDLYTEAFF
.	TRBV29-1	TRBJ1-3	.	TGCAGCGCCCGGGAAGTTTCTGGAAACACCATATATTTT	CSAREVSGNTIYF
TRBD2	TRBV29-1	TRBJ2-7	.	TGCAGCGTTGAACTCACGAGCGGGAGCTCCTACGAGCAGTACTTC	CSVELTSGSSYEQYF
.	TRBV16	TRBJ2-7	.	TGTGCCAGCAGCCAATGGATGGGGGGCGAGTACGAGCAGTACTTC	CASSQWMGGEYEQYF
.	TRBV2	TRBJ1-6	many	TGTGCCAGCAGTGCGGGGGATTCACCCCTCCACTTT	CASSAGDSPLHF
.	TRBV24-1	TRBJ1-2	many	TGTGCCACCAGTGATTTGAGGGGAGCAATTAACTATGGCTACACCTTC	CATSDLRGAINYGYTF
TRBD1	TRBV4-3	TRBJ1-6	.	TGCGCCAGCAGCCATGAAGGGACAGGGGGCTCTTCACCCCTCCACTTT	CASSHEGTGGSSPLHF
.	TRBV2	TRBJ2-7	many	TGTGCCAGCAGTGAAGGGGGCTCCTACGAGCAGTACTTC	CASSEGGSYEQYF
TRBD1	TRBV10-2	TRBJ1-1	.	TGTGCCAGCAGCCAAGAGACAGGGAAGGAAGCTTTCTTT	CASSQETGKEAFF
TRBD1	TRBV6-5	TRBJ2-7	many	TGTGCCAGCAGTACTACAGGGGTCGAGCAGTACTTC	CASSTTGVEQYF